This passage covers 20 T cell receptor beta chains from one sample sequenced in a study of shared T cell receptors in the human thymus. Libraries were prepared by immunoSEQ multiplex PCR; TCRdb keeps only in-frame clonotypes and omits some of them. This table has approximately 660,000 clones, roughly 88% appearing once. The data were also submitted as part of a second study, on human thymus T cells.

The sequencing input was thymocytes. The receptors were sampled from a boy in the first two years of life with a congenital heart defect.

V and J are TRBV5-4 and TRBJ2-3; 14 positions match TRBD2. Germline V gene lookup returns CDR1 SGHNT and CDR2 YYREEE (reference sequence). This CDR3 has 17 amino acids. V gave up 4 bases and J gave up 3 bases; unmatched junction bases: 7. CDR3 in DNA: TGTGCCAGCAGCAACCAGGGACTAGCGGGAGTAACAGATACGCAGTATTTT. The encoded protein is CASSNQGLAGVTDTQYF.

This rearrangement joins TRBV5-4 to TRBJ2-3; D not certain. The V and J ends lost 3 bases and 0 bases respectively, with 20 bases between them. CDR1 and CDR2 from the germline V gene are SGHNT and YYREEE (reference sequence). The CDR3 sequence is 18 residues long. The CDR3 loop reads CASSSGFRPVFSTDTQYF. The CDR3 DNA reads TGTGCCAGCAGCTCGGGTTTTAGGCCCGTTTTTAGCACAGATACGCAGTATTTT.

This clone has a handful of counts. The rearrangement links TRBV14 to TRBJ2-7; the match to TRBD1 covers 7 bases. Trimming at V came to 4 bases and at J to 6 bases, leaving 9 bases not matched to a gene. This CDR3 is 14 amino acids long. The V gene's germline CDR1 is SGHDN and CDR2 FVKESK. The CDR3 DNA follows: TGTGCCAGCAGCCCCGGGACAGTAACCTTCGAGCAGTACTTC. Protein: CASSPGTVTFEQYF.

As concerns this clone: The sample holds other DNA sequences that translate to the same CDR3. In nucleotides, the CDR3 is TGTGCCAGCAGCCGGGACAGGGGCTCCTACGAGCAGTACTTC. Residues: CASSRDRGSYEQYF. This chain connects TRBV28 to TRBJ2-7, with 10 bases that match TRBD1. CDR1 is MDHEN and CDR2 is SYDVKM in the germline V gene. Germline trimming cut 6 bases from V and 0 bases from J; bases unmatched to any gene: 2. The CDR3 runs 14 residues.

V usage is TRBV2 and J usage is TRBJ1-5; TRBD1 agrees at 7 bases. Germline V gene sequence: CDR1 SNHLY, CDR2 FYNNEI. The V and J ends lost 6 bases and 4 bases, in that order; junction bases with no gene match: 12. The CDR3 has 16 amino acids. The CDR3 nucleotides read TGTGCCAGCAGCCAGAGAGGACAGGTCCTGAATCAGCCCCAGCATTTT. Its translation: CASSQRGQVLNQPQHF.

The chain carries TRBV2 and TRBJ1-1, with a possible D match to TRBD1 (6 bases). V was shortened by 2 bases and J by 3 bases, with 19 bases between the two germline ends. Germline values: CDR1 SNHLY, CDR2 FYNNEI. The CDR3 is made up of 17 amino acids. The CDR3 DNA reads TGTGCCAGCAGTGAAAACCCCTCACAGGGTGGGGACACTGAAGCTTTCTTT. Its protein is CASSENPSQGGDTEAFF.

V gene TRBV5-4 combines with J gene TRBJ2-5; D not certain. CDR1 and CDR2 from the germline V gene are SGHNT and YYREEE (reference sequence). Trimming pared 3 bases from V and 5 bases from J, leaving 5 bases between. The CDR3 loop spans 11 amino acids. CDR3 region: CASSYLETQYF. CDR3 DNA sequence: TGTGCCAGCAGCTACTTGGAGACCCAGTACTTC. The variable domain in full, completed from reference TRBV5-4 and TRBJ2-5, reads ETGVTQSPTHLIKTRGQQVTLRCSSQSGHNTVSWYQQALGQGPQFIFQYYREEENGRGNFPPRFSGLQFPNYSSELNVNALELDDSALYLCASSYLETQYFGPGTRLLVL.

This chain links TRBV5-1 with TRBJ2-1, with D possibly being TRBD2 (5 bases). Looked up from germline, CDR1 is SGHRS and CDR2 is YFSETQ. V lost 4 bases, J lost 9 bases, and 23 bases lay in between. The CDR3 totals 16 residues. The DNA of the CDR3 is TGCGCCAGCAGCCACCAACGGGGAGACCGGTTGGGTGAGCAGTTCTTC. It is translated as CASSHQRGDRLGEQFF.

The chain joins TRBV7-9 to TRBJ1-2; D is unresolved. The CDR3 is made up of 14 amino acids. Germline V gene sequence: CDR1 SEHNR, CDR2 FQNEAQ (reference sequence). V dropped 5 bases and J dropped 9 bases, with 19 bases sitting between them. This chain's CDR3 is CASSPLPTRKSYTF. CDR3 nucleotide sequence: TGTGCCAGCAGCCCACTACCCACCCGGAAGAGCTACACCTTC. Based on the CDR3 plus reference TRBV7-9 and TRBJ1-2, the full variable domain is DTGVSQNPRHKITKRGQNVTFRCDPISEHNRLYWYRQTLGQGPEFLTYFQNEAQLEKSRLLSDRFSAERPKGSFSTLEIQRTEQGDSAMYLCASSPLPTRKSYTFGSGTRLTVV.

This clone was picked up a small number of times. This chain links TRBV14 with TRBJ1-3; D is ambiguous. V gave up 3 bases and J gave up 0 bases, with 9 bases separating them. Germline values: CDR1 SGHDN, CDR2 FVKESK. There are 15 residues in the CDR3. In nucleotides, the CDR3 is TGTGCCAGCAGCCACCTCTCAGACTCTGGAAACACCATATATTTT. This encodes CASSHLSDSGNTIYF.

This chain joins TRBV19 and TRBJ2-3; D is ambiguous. Trimming shortened V by 3 bases and J by 1 base, and 17 bases separated the two germline ends. CDR3 size: 17 residues. CDR1 is LNHDA, CDR2 SQIVND, per germline (reference sequence). CDR3 protein: CASSMAPAGLRTDTQYF. The CDR3 DNA is TGTGCCAGTAGTATGGCCCCGGCTGGGCTTCGCACAGATACGCAGTATTTT.

The chain recombines TRBV19 with TRBJ2-5; weak D call: TRBD2 (5 bases). The germline CDR1 and CDR2 sequences are LNHDA and SQIVND (reference sequence). The CDR3 contains 12 residues. V lost 3 bases and J lost 4, with 6 bases in between. The CDR3 DNA reads as TGTGCCAGTAGTATTGGGAGAGAGACCCAGTACTTC. Its protein is CASSIGRETQYF.

The V call is TRBV18, the J call TRBJ2-5, with TRBD1 matching 8 bases. This CDR3 has 16 amino acids. The V gene end was trimmed by 2 bases and the J gene end by 5 bases; junction bases not matched to a gene: 10. In germline, CDR1 is KGHSH, CDR2 LQKENI. The CDR3 loop reads CASSPGGDRLRETQYF. The CDR3 nucleotides are TGTGCCAGCTCACCAGGAGGGGACAGGCTCAGGGAGACCCAGTACTTC. The complete variable domain, with remaining parts taken from reference TRBV18 and TRBJ2-5, reads NAGVMQNPRHLVRRRGQEARLRCSPMKGHSHVYWYRQLPEEGLKFMVYLQKENIIDESGMPKERFSAEFPKEGPSILRIQQVVRGDSAAYFCASSPGGDRLRETQYFGPGTRLLVL.

The chain couples TRBV19 to TRBJ1-2, with TRBD1 matching 10 bases. CDR1 is LNHDA and CDR2 is SQIVND in the germline V gene (reference sequence). J lost 3 bases, V lost 7 bases, and 11 bases had no gene match. This CDR3 has 16 residues. The CDR3 coding sequence is TGTGCCAGTATGAGGCGGGACAGGGGACCCCACTATGGCTACACCTTC. Residues: CASMRRDRGPHYGYTF.

The chain carries TRBV10-3 and TRBJ2-1; 7 nucleotides align to TRBD1. Per germline, CDR1 ENHRY and CDR2 SYGVKD. Unmatched junction bases numbered 3, after V lost 10 bases and J lost 0 bases. This CDR3 is built from 13 residues. CDR3 coding DNA: TGTGCCACCAGACAGGGCTCCTACAATGAGCAGTTCTTC. Amino acid sequence: CATRQGSYNEQFF.

The V call is TRBV27, the J call TRBJ2-7; 9 bases are shared with TRBD2. The CDR3 loop spans 16 amino acids. Trimming at V came to 2 bases and at J to 1 base, leaving 6 bases not matched to a gene. CDR1 MNHEY and CDR2 SMNVEV come from the germline V gene (reference sequence). This CDR3 is CASSLASGTFSYEQYF. CDR3 DNA sequence: TGTGCCAGCAGTTTAGCTAGCGGGACATTTTCCTACGAGCAGTACTTC.

V and J are TRBV11-2 and TRBJ1-1; D may be TRBD1 (5 bases). The CDR3 consists of 14 residues. V shed 5 bases and J shed 3 bases, with 13 bases lying between them. CDR1 and CDR2 (germline): SGHAT, FQNNGV. CDR3 coding DNA: TGTGCCAGCAGCCCCGGGGGTGGGGACACTGAAGCTTTCTTT. It specifies CASSPGGGDTEAFF. Complete variable domain (other parts from reference TRBV11-2 and TRBJ1-1): EAGVAQSPRYKIIEKRQSVAFWCNPISGHATLYWYQQILGQGPKLLIQFQNNGVVDDSQLPKDRFSAERLKGVDSTLKIQPAKLEDSAVYLCASSPGGGDTEAFFGQGTRLTVV.

This chain joins TRBV11-2 and TRBJ1-2, with D maybe TRBD1 (5 bases). Per the germline V gene, CDR1 is SGHAT and CDR2 is FQNNGV. The V end was cut by 6 bases, the J end by 4 bases, with 15 bases between. The CDR3 is 14 amino acids. The CDR3: CASSSLRGGYGYTF. The CDR3 DNA is TGTGCCAGCAGTTCCCTACGGGGGGGCTATGGCTACACCTTC.

The rearrangement links TRBV7-9 to TRBJ2-3; 11 nucleotides line up with TRBD1. This CDR3 has 16 residues. Germline CDR1 SEHNR, CDR2 FQNEAQ (reference sequence). V was clipped by 5 bases and J by 6 bases; unmatched bases: 10. The CDR3 loop reads CASSPRDRGVADTQYF. CDR3 in DNA: TGTGCCAGCAGCCCTAGGGACAGGGGGGTGGCGGATACGCAGTATTTT.

This chain joins TRBV6-6 and TRBJ2-7, with D possibly matching TRBD2 (5 bases). Per the germline V gene, CDR1 is MNHNY and CDR2 is SVGAGI (reference sequence). Trimming shortened V by 2 bases and J by 0 bases, and 8 bases separated the two germline ends. There are 14 residues in the CDR3. CDR3 nucleotides: TGTGCCAGCAGTTACGCGGCGGGCTCCTACGAGCAGTACTTC. Its protein is CASSYAAGSYEQYF.